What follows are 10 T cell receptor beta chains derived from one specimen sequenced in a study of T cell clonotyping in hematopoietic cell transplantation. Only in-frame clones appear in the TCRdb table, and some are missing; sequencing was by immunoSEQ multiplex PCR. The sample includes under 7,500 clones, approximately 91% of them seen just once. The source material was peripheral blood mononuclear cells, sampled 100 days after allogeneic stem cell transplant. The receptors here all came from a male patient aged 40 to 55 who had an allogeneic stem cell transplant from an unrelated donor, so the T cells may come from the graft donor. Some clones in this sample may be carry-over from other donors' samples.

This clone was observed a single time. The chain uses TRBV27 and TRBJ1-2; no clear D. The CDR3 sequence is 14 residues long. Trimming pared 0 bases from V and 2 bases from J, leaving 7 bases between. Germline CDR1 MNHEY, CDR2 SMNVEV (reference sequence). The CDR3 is CASSLSRNNYGYTF. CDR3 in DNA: TGTGCCAGCAGTTTATCACGGAACAACTATGGCTACACCTTC.

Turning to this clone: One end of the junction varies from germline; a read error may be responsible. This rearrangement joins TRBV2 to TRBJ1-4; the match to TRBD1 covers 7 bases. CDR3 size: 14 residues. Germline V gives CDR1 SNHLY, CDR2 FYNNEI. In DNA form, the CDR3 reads TGTGCCAGCAGGGCCATAACAGGGGATGAAAGACTGTTTTTT. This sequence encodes CASRAITGDERLFF.

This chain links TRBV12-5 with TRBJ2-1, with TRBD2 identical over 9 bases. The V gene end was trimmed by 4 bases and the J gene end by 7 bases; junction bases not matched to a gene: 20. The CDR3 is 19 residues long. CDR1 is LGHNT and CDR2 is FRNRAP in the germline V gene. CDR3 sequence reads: CASGSPGGDRASGVNEQFF. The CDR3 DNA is TGTGCTAGTGGTTCACCCGGGGGGGATAGGGCTAGCGGGGTGAATGAGCAGTTCTTC.

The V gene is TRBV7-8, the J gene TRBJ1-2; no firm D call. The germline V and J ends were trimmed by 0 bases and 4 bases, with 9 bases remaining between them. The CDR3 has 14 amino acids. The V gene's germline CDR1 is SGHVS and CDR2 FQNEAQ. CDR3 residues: CASSLAQQLYGYTF. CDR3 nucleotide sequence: TGTGCCAGCAGCTTAGCGCAACAGCTCTATGGCTACACCTTC.

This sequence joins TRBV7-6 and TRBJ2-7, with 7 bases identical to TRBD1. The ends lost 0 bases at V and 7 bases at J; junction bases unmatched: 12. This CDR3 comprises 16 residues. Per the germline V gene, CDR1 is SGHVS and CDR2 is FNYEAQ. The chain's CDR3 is CASSLATRQGSMEQYF. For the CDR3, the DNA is TGTGCCAGCAGCTTAGCGACGAGACAGGGTTCAATGGAGCAGTACTTC. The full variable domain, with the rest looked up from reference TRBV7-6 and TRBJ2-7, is GAGVSQSPRYKVTKRGQDVALRCDPISGHVSLYWYRQALGQGPEFLTYFNYEAQQDKSGLPNDRFSAERPEGSISTLTIQRTEQRDSAMYRCASSLATRQGSMEQYFGPGTRLTVT.

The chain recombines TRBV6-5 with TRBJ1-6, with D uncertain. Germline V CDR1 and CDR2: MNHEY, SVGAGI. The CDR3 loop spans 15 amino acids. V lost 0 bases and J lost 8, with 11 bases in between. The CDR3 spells CASSYSTVDYSPLHF. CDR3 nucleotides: TGTGCCAGCAGTTACTCGACGGTGGACTATTCACCCCTCCACTTT.

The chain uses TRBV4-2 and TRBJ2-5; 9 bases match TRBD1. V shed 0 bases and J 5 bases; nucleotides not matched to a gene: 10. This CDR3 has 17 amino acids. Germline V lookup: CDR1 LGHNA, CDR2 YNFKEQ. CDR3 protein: CASSQEAAGTGTETQYF. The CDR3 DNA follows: TGTGCCAGCAGCCAAGAAGCTGCCGGGACAGGGACGGAGACCCAGTACTTC.

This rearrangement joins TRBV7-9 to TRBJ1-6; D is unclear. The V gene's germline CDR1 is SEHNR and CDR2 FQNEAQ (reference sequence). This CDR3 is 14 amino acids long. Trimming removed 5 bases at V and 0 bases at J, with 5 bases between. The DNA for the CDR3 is TGTGCCAGCAGCAGTGGCTCCTATAATTCACCCCTCCACTTT. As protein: CASSSGSYNSPLHF.

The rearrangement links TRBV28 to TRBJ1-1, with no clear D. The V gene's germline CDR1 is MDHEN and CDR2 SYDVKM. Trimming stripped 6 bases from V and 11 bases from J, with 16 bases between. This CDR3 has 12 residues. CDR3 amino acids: CASRQAGAGAFF. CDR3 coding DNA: TGTGCCAGCAGGCAAGCGGGAGCGGGGGCTTTCTTT. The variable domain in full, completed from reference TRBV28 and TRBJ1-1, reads DVKVTQSSRYLVKRTGEKVFLECVQDMDHENMFWYRQDPGLGLRLIYFSYDVKMKEKGDIPEGYSVSREKKERFSLILESASTNQTSMYLCASRQAGAGAFFGQGTRLTVV.

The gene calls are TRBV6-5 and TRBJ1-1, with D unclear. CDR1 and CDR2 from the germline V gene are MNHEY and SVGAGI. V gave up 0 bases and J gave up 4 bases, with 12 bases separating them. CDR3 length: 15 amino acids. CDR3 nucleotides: TGTGCCAGCAGTTACTCGTTAGACATCGGCACTGAAGCTTTCTTT. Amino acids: CASSYSLDIGTEAFF.